What follows describes a single T cell receptor beta chain. The entry originates in a study of blood T cell repertoires in COVID-19. Study-level background: From the United States, Italy and Spain came samples of acute and convalescent COVID-19.

Measured with immunoSEQ multiplex PCR; TCRdb has only the in-frame clones, and not every one. The sample holds roughly 60,000 clones; approximately 80% are singletons and the top ten take roughly 10%. The sequenced sample consisted of peripheral blood. The receptor comes from a man aged 50 to 59 with COVID-19, enrolled during active disease.

CDR3 DNA sequence: TGTGCCAGCAAAGCACTAGCGGGAGAACTCCCCGGGGAGCTGTTTTTT. It codes for CASKALAGELPGELFF. V usage is TRBV27 and J usage is TRBJ2-2, with 11 bases fitting TRBD2. Trimming took 7 bases from V and 6 from J; bases not matched to a gene: 10. CDR1 MNHEY and CDR2 SMNVEV come from the germline V gene (reference sequence). CDR3 length equals 16 residues.